The entry that follows covers one TCR beta chain sequence. The data stem from a study of blood T cell repertoires in COVID-19. Across the study: The study drew acute and convalescent COVID-19 samples from the United States, Italy and Spain. PBMCs, B-cell-depleted T cells, or T cells were the source of the cDNA or gDNA that made up the material.

V trimming: 6 bases; J trimming: 8 bases; junction bases outside the gene matches: 10. Per the germline V gene, CDR1 is SNHLY and CDR2 is FYNNEI. The CDR3 is 15 amino acids. As originally analysed: Amplified reference gene primers provided the basis for estimating nucleated cell counts. The method was immunoSEQ multiplex PCR; TCRdb's version includes in-frame clones alone and lacks a portion of them. D and trimming come from the DNA, and the V and J calls and clone size come from that table. The sample holds approximately 260,000 clones, 75% to 90% seen once. Sample: peripheral blood. This sequence originates from a woman in her forties with acute or convalescent COVID-19. V is TRBV2 and J is TRBJ1-2, with 12 bases aligning to TRBD1. CDR3 sequence: CASSPGTGGEDGYTF. The CDR3 DNA reads as TGTGCCAGCAGCCCCGGGACAGGGGGCGAGGACGGCTACACCTTC.